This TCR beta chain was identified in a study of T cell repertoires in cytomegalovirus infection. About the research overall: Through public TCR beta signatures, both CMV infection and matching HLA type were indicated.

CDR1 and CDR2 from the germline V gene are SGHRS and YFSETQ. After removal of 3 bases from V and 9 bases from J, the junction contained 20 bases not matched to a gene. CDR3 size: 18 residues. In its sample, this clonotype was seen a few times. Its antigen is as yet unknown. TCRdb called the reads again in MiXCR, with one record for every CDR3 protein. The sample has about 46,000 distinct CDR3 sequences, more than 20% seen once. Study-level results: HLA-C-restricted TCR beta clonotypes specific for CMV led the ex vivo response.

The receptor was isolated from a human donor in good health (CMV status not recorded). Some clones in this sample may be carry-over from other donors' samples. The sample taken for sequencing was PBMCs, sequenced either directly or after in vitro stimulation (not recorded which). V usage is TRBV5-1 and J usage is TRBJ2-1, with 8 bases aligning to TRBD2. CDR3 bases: TGCGCCAGCAGCTGGGGGAGGGGAAGTAGCGGGGAAACCCGTGAGCAGTTCTTC. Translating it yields CASSWGRGSSGETREQFF.